Listed below are T cell receptor beta chains from one sample, sequenced in a study of shared clonotypes between healthy human individuals. Some clones are missing from TCRdb's copy, which holds only in-frame ones; the method was immunoSEQ multiplex PCR. This table has over 2,000,000 clones, roughly 93% appearing once. Sequenced material: naive CD8+ T cells from PBMCs. These receptors were collected from a man aged 18 to 29 in good health. Some clones in this sample may be carry-over from other donors' samples. The CDR3 runs from the conserved cysteine through the conserved F or W. D genes are given only for firm matches. Size tells how often a clone was seen (once, few, many) or the class of an expanded clone, and some rows leave it out.

v_call: TRBV13
d_call: -
j_call: TRBJ1-2
clone_size: -
cdr3_nt: TGTGCCAGCAGCCAAGGTCCTCCTTTCTATGGCTACACCTTC
cdr3_aa: CASSQGPPFYGYTF

v_call: TRBV10-3
d_call: TRBD2
j_call: TRBJ2-7
clone_size: -
cdr3_nt: TGTGCCATCAGTGAAGGAGCGGGAGGTTTCTACGAGCAGTACTTC
cdr3_aa: CAISEGAGGFYEQYF

v_call: TRBV18
d_call: TRBD2
j_call: TRBJ2-7
clone_size: -
cdr3_nt: TGTGCCAGCTCACCACCGGACGGAGCGGGAGGAGTGTACGAGCAGTACTTC
cdr3_aa: CASSPPDGAGGVYEQYF

v_call: TRBV7-3
d_call: TRBD1
j_call: TRBJ2-3
clone_size: -
cdr3_nt: TGTGCCAGCAGCTCCGGGACAGTCCCGTCTGGTACGCAGTATTTT
cdr3_aa: CASSSGTVPSGTQYF

v_call: TRBV28
d_call: -
j_call: TRBJ1-1
clone_size: once
cdr3_nt: TGTGCCAGCAGCCGGGGTGGGACATTATACACTGAAGCTTTCTTT
cdr3_aa: CASSRGGTLYTEAFF

v_call: TRBV7-6
d_call: TRBD2
j_call: TRBJ2-7
clone_size: -
cdr3_nt: TGTGCCAGCAGCTCCTCGCTGGGACTAGCGGGAGCTATGTACGAGCAGTACTTC
cdr3_aa: CASSSSLGLAGAMYEQYF

v_call: TRBV29-1
d_call: TRBD1
j_call: TRBJ2-1
clone_size: -
cdr3_nt: TGCAGCGTCTCGGGACAGGGGTACAATGAGCAGTTCTTC
cdr3_aa: CSVSGQGYNEQFF

v_call: TRBV27
d_call: -
j_call: TRBJ1-4
clone_size: -
cdr3_nt: TGTGCCAGCAGCTACAGGGCAACTAATGAAAAACTGTTTTTT
cdr3_aa: CASSYRATNEKLFF

v_call: TRBV6-4
d_call: -
j_call: TRBJ2-2
clone_size: -
cdr3_nt: TGTGCCAGCAGTGAAATCGGGACTCCGAACACCGGGGAGCTGTTTTTT
cdr3_aa: CASSEIGTPNTGELFF

v_call: TRBV7-9
d_call: TRBD1
j_call: TRBJ2-7
clone_size: -
cdr3_nt: TGTGCCAGCAGCTTAGTGGTAGGGGGCCCCTACGAGCAGTACTTC
cdr3_aa: CASSLVVGGPYEQYF

v_call: TRBV28
d_call: -
j_call: TRBJ2-5
clone_size: -
cdr3_nt: TGTGCCAGCAGTTTATTAGTGGGGGAAGAGACCCAGTACTTC
cdr3_aa: CASSLLVGEETQYF

v_call: TRBV11-3
d_call: TRBD1
j_call: TRBJ2-2
clone_size: -
cdr3_nt: TGTGCCAGCAGCCCGGACAGGGGGAACACCGGGGAGCTGTTTTTT
cdr3_aa: CASSPDRGNTGELFF

v_call: TRBV28
d_call: -
j_call: TRBJ2-7
clone_size: -
cdr3_nt: TGTGCCAGCAGTTCTGCTAGCGAAGGGGGCTACGAGCAGTACTTC
cdr3_aa: CASSSASEGGYEQYF

v_call: TRBV7-3
d_call: -
j_call: TRBJ1-2
clone_size: -
cdr3_nt: TGTGCCAGCAGCTTAATCCGGCGGGGTAAAAACTATGGCTACACCTTC
cdr3_aa: CASSLIRRGKNYGYTF

v_call: TRBV29-1
d_call: -
j_call: TRBJ1-1
clone_size: -
cdr3_nt: TGCAGCGCTTGGGGACGCCCGGGGACTGAAGCTTTCTTT
cdr3_aa: CSAWGRPGTEAFF

v_call: TRBV7-9
d_call: TRBD2
j_call: TRBJ2-1
clone_size: once
cdr3_nt: TGTGCCAGCAGCCAGGACGGTCTAGCGGGAGGGCCGTTAATGAATGAGCAGTTCTTC
cdr3_aa: CASSQDGLAGGPLMNEQFF

v_call: TRBV29-1
d_call: TRBD2
j_call: TRBJ2-1
clone_size: -
cdr3_nt: TGCAGCGTTGACGGGACTAGCGAATACAATGAGCAGTTCTTC
cdr3_aa: CSVDGTSEYNEQFF

v_call: TRBV6-5
d_call: -
j_call: TRBJ2-1
clone_size: -
cdr3_nt: TGTGCCAGCGCTAGCAGGACGTACAATGAGCAGTTCTTC
cdr3_aa: CASASRTYNEQFF

v_call: TRBV28
d_call: -
j_call: TRBJ2-1
clone_size: -
cdr3_nt: TGTGCCAGCAGTTTCGCTGGGGGCCTGTTCTTC
cdr3_aa: CASSFAGGLFF

v_call: TRBV5-6
d_call: -
j_call: TRBJ2-3
clone_size: -
cdr3_nt: TGTGCCAGCAGCTTCCCGCAGGTTCCTAGCACAGATACGCAGTATTTT
cdr3_aa: CASSFPQVPSTDTQYF

v_call: TRBV6-5
d_call: -
j_call: TRBJ2-2
clone_size: -
cdr3_nt: TGTGCCAGTGGGACAACCGAACTTACCGGGGAGCTGTTTTTT
cdr3_aa: CASGTTELTGELFF

v_call: TRBV30
d_call: -
j_call: TRBJ2-1
clone_size: -
cdr3_nt: TGTGCCAATGGGGACCACTACAATGAGCAGTTCTTC
cdr3_aa: CANGDHYNEQFF

v_call: TRBV5-4
d_call: -
j_call: TRBJ2-1
clone_size: -
cdr3_nt: TGTGCCAGCAGCTTTGGGCACAATGAGCAGTTCTTC
cdr3_aa: CASSFGHNEQFF

v_call: TRBV19
d_call: TRBD2
j_call: TRBJ2-2
clone_size: -
cdr3_nt: TGTGCCAGTAGTATTACGGGAGGGACCGGGGAGCTGTTTTTT
cdr3_aa: CASSITGGTGELFF

v_call: TRBV27
d_call: -
j_call: TRBJ2-1
clone_size: -
cdr3_nt: TGTGCCAGCTTCGAGGGTAATGAGCAGTTCTTC
cdr3_aa: CASFEGNEQFF

v_call: TRBV10-2
d_call: -
j_call: TRBJ1-2
clone_size: -
cdr3_nt: TGCGCCAGCAGTGAGAACCCTAAAATGCTGACTAACTATGGCTACACCTTC
cdr3_aa: CASSENPKMLTNYGYTF

v_call: TRBV13
d_call: -
j_call: TRBJ2-7
clone_size: -
cdr3_nt: TGTGCCAGCAGCTTAGTAGACGACTACGAGCAGTACTTC
cdr3_aa: CASSLVDDYEQYF

v_call: TRBV14
d_call: TRBD1
j_call: TRBJ2-7
clone_size: -
cdr3_nt: TGTGCCAGCAGCCAAGTACTTGGACAGGCGACCTACGAGCAGTACTTC
cdr3_aa: CASSQVLGQATYEQYF

v_call: TRBV5-8
d_call: -
j_call: TRBJ2-7
clone_size: -
cdr3_nt: TGTGCCAGCAGCCCTTGGGTCGGCGGTCCCTACGAGCAGTACTTC
cdr3_aa: CASSPWVGGPYEQYF

v_call: TRBV4-3
d_call: -
j_call: TRBJ2-6
clone_size: -
cdr3_nt: TGCGCCAGCAGCCCTGGACTTTCTGGGGCCAACGTCCTGACTTTC
cdr3_aa: CASSPGLSGANVLTF

v_call: TRBV10-3
d_call: TRBD2
j_call: TRBJ2-7
clone_size: -
cdr3_nt: TGTGCCATCAGTGAGACCCGGGGGGTAGGATACGAGCAGTACTTC
cdr3_aa: CAISETRGVGYEQYF

v_call: TRBV9
d_call: -
j_call: TRBJ2-7
clone_size: -
cdr3_nt: TGTGCCAGCAGCGACCTTCATGAGGAGCAGTACTTC
cdr3_aa: CASSDLHEEQYF